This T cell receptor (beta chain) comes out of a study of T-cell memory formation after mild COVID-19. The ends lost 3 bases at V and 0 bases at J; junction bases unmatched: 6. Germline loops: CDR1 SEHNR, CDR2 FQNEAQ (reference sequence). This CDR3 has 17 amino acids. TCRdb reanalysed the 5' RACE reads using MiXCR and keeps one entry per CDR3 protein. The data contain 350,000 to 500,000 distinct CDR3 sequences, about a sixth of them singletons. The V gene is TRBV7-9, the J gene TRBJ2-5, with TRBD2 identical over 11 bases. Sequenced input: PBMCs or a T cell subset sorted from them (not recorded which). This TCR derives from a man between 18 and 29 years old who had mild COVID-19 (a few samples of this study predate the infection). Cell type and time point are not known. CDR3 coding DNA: TGTGCCAGCAGCTTTGGTCTAGCGGGGGGACACCAAGAGACCCAGTACTTC. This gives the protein CASSFGLAGGHQETQYF.